This TCR beta chain was sequenced in a study of blood T cell repertoires in COVID-19. Study summary: Acute-phase and convalescent COVID-19 samples originated in the United States, Italy and Spain. In each case, the material was cDNA or gDNA derived from T cells, B-cell-depleted T cells, or PBMCs.

The germline V gene has CDR1 SGDLS and CDR2 YYNGEE. The V gene end was trimmed by 1 base and the J gene end by 4 bases; junction bases not matched to a gene: 14. The CDR3 is made up of 18 amino acids. Methods used by the authors: Quantification of nucleated cells was approximated via reference gene primer amplification. The repertoire was sequenced with immunoSEQ multiplex PCR; TCRdb's copy has only in-frame clones and lacks some. That table supplies the V and J calls and clone size; D and trimming were determined from the DNA. Of about 280,000 clones listed, about four fifths are singletons. Sequenced material: peripheral blood. V is TRBV9 and J is TRBJ2-1; 7 bases match TRBD2. This clonotype was sampled from a woman aged 50 to 65 who had recovered from COVID-19. The CDR3 region has the DNA TGTGCCAGCAGCGTAAGACCCCTTTTGGCGGGAGATTACAATGAGCAGTTCTTC. Its protein product is CASSVRPLLAGDYNEQFF.